A selection of T cell receptor beta chains follows, all from one sample in a study of T cell repertoires in aging, cancer and after chemotherapy. TCRdb re-analysed the multiplex PCR reads in MiXCR, keeping a single row per CDR3 protein. This table holds fewer than 10,000 distinct CDR3 sequences, around a third found once. Sample: blood. These receptors were collected from a human donor in good health. CDR3s include the opening cysteine and the closing phenylalanine or tryptophan. Each record gives: V gene, D gene, J gene, clone size, CDR3 protein, CDR3 DNA. The D gene is left open where the match is weak. A row's size may be missing; if present it is once, few, many or a size class.

>TRBV5-1|NA|TRBJ2-1|NA
CASSTSTRYNEQFF
TGCGCCAGCAGCACCTCGACACGCTACAATGAGCAGTTCTTC
>TRBV10-3|TRBD1|TRBJ2-1|NA
CAISEHIDRGTYNEQFF
TGTGCCATCAGTGAACACATTGACAGGGGGACCTACAATGAGCAGTTCTTC
>TRBV12-3/TRBV12-4|NA|TRBJ1-2|NA
CASSPGDKARGYTF
TGTGCCAGCAGTCCCGGGGACAAAGCAAGGGGCTACACCTTC
>TRBV5-6|NA|TRBJ2-3|few
CASSSPRGRGSTDTQYF
TGTGCCAGCAGCTCTCCAAGGGGGCGGGGAAGCACAGATACGCAGTATTTT
>TRBV10-3|NA|TRBJ2-1|once
CAISDWASLLPHEQFF
TGTGCCATCAGTGATTGGGCTAGCCTTTTACCACATGAGCAGTTCTTC
>TRBV9|NA|TRBJ2-1|NA
CASSVAGQGIYNEQFF
TGTGCCAGCAGCGTAGCGGGGCAGGGAATCTACAATGAGCAGTTCTTC
>TRBV11-3|NA|TRBJ2-3|few
CASSAIGGTDTQYF
TGTGCCAGCAGCGCCATCGGAGGCACAGATACGCAGTATTTT
>TRBV5-4|TRBD1|TRBJ1-1|NA
CASSQNPGQMNTEAFF
TGTGCCAGCAGCCAAAATCCGGGACAGATGAACACTGAAGCTTTCTTT
>TRBV24-1|NA|TRBJ2-1|NA
CATSDLSGESYNEQFF
TGTGCCACCAGTGATTTGTCTGGGGAGAGCTACAATGAGCAGTTCTTC
>TRBV5-1|NA|TRBJ1-6|NA
CASSFGQADPPLHF
TGCGCCAGCAGCTTCGGGCAGGCCGACCCACCCCTCCACTTT
>TRBV27|NA|TRBJ1-1|few
CASLKGVGGTEAFF
TGTGCCAGCCTAAAGGGGGTCGGGGGCACTGAAGCTTTCTTT
>TRBV30|TRBD2|TRBJ2-1|NA
CAWRVGLGDNEQFF
TGTGCCTGGAGGGTGGGACTAGGAGACAATGAGCAGTTCTTC
>TRBV12-3/TRBV12-4|NA|TRBJ2-5|NA
CASSLLGGRGETQYF
TGTGCCAGCAGTTTACTTGGGGGGCGCGGAGAGACCCAGTACTTC
>TRBV5-1|NA|TRBJ2-7|NA
CASSLITGITYEQYF
TGCGCCAGCAGCTTAATTACAGGTATCACCTACGAGCAGTACTTC
>TRBV29-1|NA|TRBJ2-7|NA
CSVEDYGGETYEQYF
TGCAGCGTTGAAGATTACGGAGGGGAAACCTACGAGCAGTACTTC
>TRBV29-1|TRBD1|TRBJ1-2|few
CSVEVGTAGGYTF
TGCAGCGTTGAAGTCGGGACAGCCGGAGGCTACACCTTC
>TRBV6-1|TRBD1|TRBJ2-6|NA
CASRAGTGASGANVLTF
TGTGCCAGCAGGGCCGGGACAGGGGCGTCCGGGGCCAACGTCCTGACTTTC
>TRBV29-1|TRBD2|TRBJ2-5|few
CSVEGLAGDRQETQYF
TGCAGCGTTGAAGGCCTAGCGGGAGATCGCCAAGAGACCCAGTACTTC
>TRBV24-1|NA|TRBJ2-1|few
CATSERAGRSYNEQFF
TGTGCCACCAGTGAACGAGCGGGTCGGTCCTACAATGAGCAGTTCTTC
>TRBV5-5|NA|TRBJ1-2|few
CASSSPGQGIYGYTF
TGTGCCAGCAGCTCGCCCGGGCAGGGAATCTATGGCTACACCTTC
>TRBV6-1|TRBD2|TRBJ2-2|NA
CASSSGLAGLNTGELFF
TGTGCCAGCAGTTCGGGACTAGCGGGCCTGAACACCGGGGAGCTGTTTTTT
>TRBV7-4|NA|TRBJ2-7|once
CASSFRPLTEQYF
TGTGCCAGCAGCTTTCGCCCCCTCACCGAGCAGTACTTC
>TRBV20-1|NA|TRBJ2-1|NA
CSARDLNEQFF
TGCAGTGCTAGAGATCTAAATGAGCAGTTCTTC
>TRBV15|NA|TRBJ2-5|NA
CATSRDGGRGGQETQYF
TGTGCCACCAGCAGAGATGGGGGGCGGGGCGGCCAAGAGACCCAGTACTTC
>TRBV20-1|TRBD1|TRBJ1-4|NA
CSALHRGTNEKLFF
TGCAGTGCTCTCCACAGGGGCACTAATGAAAAACTGTTTTTT
>TRBV11-3|TRBD2|TRBJ2-5|few
CASSQGLGETQYF
TGTGCCAGCAGCCAAGGACTAGGGGAGACCCAGTACTTC
>TRBV6-6|NA|TRBJ2-3|few
CASCGAGFADTQYF
TGTGCCAGCTGTGGGGCAGGGTTTGCAGATACGCAGTATTTT
>TRBV19|TRBD1|TRBJ1-1|few
CASTKGQGIGNTEAFF
TGTGCCAGTACCAAGGGACAGGGGATTGGGAACACTGAAGCTTTCTTT
>TRBV27|TRBD1|TRBJ2-5|NA
CASSLSDRGGETQYF
TGTGCCAGCAGTTTAAGTGACAGGGGGGGAGAGACCCAGTACTTC
>TRBV6-6|TRBD1|TRBJ2-5|medium-sized
CASSYGQGGETQYF
TGTGCCAGCAGTTACGGACAGGGCGGAGAGACCCAGTACTTC
>TRBV19|NA|TRBJ1-6|NA
CASSISGITNSPLHF
TGTGCCAGTAGTATAAGCGGAATTACTAATTCACCCCTCCACTTT
>TRBV6-5|NA|TRBJ2-7|NA
CASSPGTSPYEQYF
TGTGCCAGCAGTCCGGGGACGAGCCCCTACGAGCAGTACTTC
>TRBV29-1|NA|TRBJ2-7|medium-sized
CSGEGTGGQYF
TGCAGCGGGGAGGGGACAGGAGGGCAGTACTTC
>TRBV12-3/TRBV12-4|NA|TRBJ1-6|few
CASSESSYNSPLHF
TGTGCCAGTTCGGAGAGCTCCTATAATTCACCCCTCCACTTT